This is a list of T cell receptor beta chains from one sample in a study of early T cells in non-severe SARS-CoV-2 infection. In TCRdb, the 5' RACE reads were re-called with MiXCR into one record per CDR3 protein. The sample lists 90,000 to 100,000 distinct CDR3 sequences; approximately 13% were seen once. The sequencing input was whole blood. These receptors were collected from an adult who was a healthcare worker with PCR-confirmed SARS-CoV-2 infection or an uninfected control (not recorded which). Both conserved end residues are part of each CDR3. A D gene is named only where the DNA matches it firmly. Only some rows state a clone size, as once, few, many or a class for expanded clones.

TRBJ2-7 | TRBV28 | TRBD2 | many | CASSYLAGGLGEQYF | TGTGCCAGCAGCTACCTAGCGGGGGGGCTGGGTGAGCAGTACTTC
TRBJ2-7 | TRBV2 | NA | few | CASSVGGRISSYEQYF | TGTGCCAGCAGTGTAGGCGGGCGCATTTCCTCCTACGAGCAGTACTTC
TRBJ1-5 | TRBV9 | NA | NA | CASSVSDNQPQHF | TGTGCCAGCAGCGTAAGTGACAATCAGCCCCAGCATTTT
TRBJ2-7 | TRBV7-9 | NA | few | CASSFRAGSSYEQYF | TGTGCCAGCAGCTTCAGGGCAGGATCGTCCTACGAGCAGTACTTC
TRBJ2-2 | TRBV7-2 | NA | NA | CVSSRAVANTGELFF | TGTGTCAGCAGTCGGGCAGTCGCGAACACCGGGGAGCTGTTTTTT
TRBJ1-1 | TRBV18 | NA | many | CASLPQGNTEAFF | TGTGCCAGCTTACCCCAGGGAAACACTGAAGCTTTCTTT
TRBJ2-7 | TRBV4-1 | NA | NA | CASSQGEDRGSQYF | TGCGCCAGCAGCCAGGGGGAGGACCGGGGATCGCAGTACTTC
TRBJ2-7 | TRBV20-1 | TRBD1 | NA | CSAKRDSRYEQYF | TGCAGTGCTAAAAGGGACAGCCGCTACGAGCAGTACTTC
TRBJ2-1 | TRBV29-1 | TRBD2 | many | CSVERGGREQFF | TGCAGCGTAGAGCGGGGGGGCCGAGAGCAGTTCTTC
TRBJ2-5 | TRBV10-2 | NA | few | CATQGRGETQYF | TGCGCCACCCAGGGAAGAGGAGAGACCCAGTACTTC
TRBJ1-4 | TRBV12-3/TRBV12-4 | TRBD1 | many | CASSLRQGGEKLFF | TGTGCCAGCAGTTTAAGGCAGGGGGGTGAAAAACTGTTTTTT
TRBJ2-1 | TRBV14 | NA | NA | CASSRRRTVLDRNEQFF | TGTGCCAGCAGCCGAAGAAGGACAGTCCTAGACAGGAATGAGCAGTTCTTC
TRBJ2-1 | TRBV6-6 | TRBD1 | NA | CASSDRGSYNEQFF | TGTGCCAGCAGTGACAGGGGGTCCTACAATGAGCAGTTCTTC
TRBJ1-4 | TRBV27 | NA | NA | CASTSPGKGEKLFF | TGTGCCAGCACCTCACCAGGGAAGGGGGAAAAACTGTTTTTT
TRBJ2-5 | TRBV5-6 | NA | many | CASSLGRRGPRETQYF | TGTGCCAGCAGCTTGGGCCGGAGGGGGCCGAGAGAGACCCAGTACTTC
TRBJ2-5 | TRBV4-3 | TRBD2 | many | CASSRIGGGGETQYF | TGCGCCAGCAGCCGGATTGGCGGCGGGGGAGAGACCCAGTACTTC
TRBJ2-1 | TRBV18 | TRBD2 | few | CASSPSGTSINNEQFF | TGTGCCAGCTCACCCTCCGGGACTAGCATCAACAATGAGCAGTTCTTC
TRBJ1-4 | TRBV28 | NA | few | CASSPRRSGDTF | TGTGCCAGCAGTCCCAGACGGTCGGGGGATACTTTT
TRBJ1-1 | TRBV7-9 | TRBD1 | many | CASSSHRGFMNTEAFF | TGTGCCAGCAGCTCTCACAGGGGGTTTATGAACACTGAAGCTTTCTTT
TRBJ2-2 | TRBV18 | NA | NA | CASSPVRGGENTGELFF | TGTGCCAGCTCACCAGTCAGGGGAGGCGAGAACACCGGGGAGCTGTTTTTT
TRBJ1-2 | TRBV7-2 | NA | few | CASSPAPSTGKHYGYTF | TGTGCCAGCAGCCCCGCACCATCCACAGGGAAGCATTATGGCTACACCTTC
TRBJ2-3 | TRBV5-5 | NA | once | CASSLDSSTDTQYF | TGTGCCAGCAGCTTGGACAGCTCCACAGATACGCAGTATTTT
TRBJ1-3 | TRBV29-1 | NA | many | CSVEEGLDRSGNTIYF | TGCAGCGTTGAAGAAGGTTTAGACCGCTCTGGAAACACCATATATTTT
TRBJ2-3 | TRBV6-6 | NA | many | CASSFDIPTDTQYF | TGTGCCAGCAGTTTCGACATTCCCACAGATACGCAGTATTTT
TRBJ1-2 | TRBV11-2 | NA | many | CASSLDLEVPGYTF | TGTGCCAGCAGCTTAGATCTTGAGGTCCCTGGCTACACCTTC
TRBJ1-5 | TRBV6-5 | NA | many | CASSYDGGSNQPQHF | TGTGCCAGCAGTTACGACGGGGGAAGCAATCAGCCCCAGCATTTT
TRBJ1-4 | TRBV5-1 | TRBD1 | NA | CASSLETGDSEKLFF | TGCGCCAGCAGCTTAGAGACAGGGGATAGCGAAAAACTGTTTTTT
TRBJ1-2 | TRBV24-1 | TRBD1 | NA | CATSAGDRGRSGYTF | TGTGCCACCAGCGCCGGGGACAGGGGGCGGAGTGGCTACACCTTC
TRBJ2-5 | TRBV9 | NA | NA | CASSVGGSAETQYF | TGTGCCAGCAGCGTCGGAGGGTCCGCGGAGACCCAGTACTTC
TRBJ1-1 | TRBV27 | NA | many | CARISPGQPNTEAFF | TGTGCCAGGATATCCCCCGGACAACCGAACACTGAAGCTTTCTTT
TRBJ2-7 | TRBV2 | NA | many | CASTRDVAYEQYF | TGTGCCAGCACCAGGGACGTCGCCTACGAGCAGTACTTC
TRBJ2-1 | TRBV6-1 | NA | few | CASSQLSTGRGQFF | TGTGCCAGCAGTCAGCTATCTACAGGGAGGGGGCAGTTCTTC
TRBJ1-4 | TRBV19 | NA | many | CASSIGGPNEKLFF | TGTGCCAGTAGTATAGGGGGACCCAATGAAAAACTGTTTTTT
TRBJ2-5 | TRBV7-2 | NA | few | CASSFGNTGETQYF | TGTGCCAGCAGCTTTGGGAACACGGGAGAGACCCAGTACTTC
TRBJ2-3 | TRBV7-2 | NA | many | CASSLSTDTQYF | TGTGCCAGCAGCTTAAGCACAGATACGCAGTATTTT
TRBJ2-1 | TRBV4-3 | TRBD1 | few | CASSLKMGQGASNEQFF | TGCGCCAGCAGCCTCAAGATGGGACAGGGGGCCTCTAATGAGCAGTTCTTC
TRBJ1-1 | TRBV10-3 | NA | many | CAIRPDRGGPNTEAFF | TGTGCCATCAGACCGGACCGGGGGGGGCCGAACACTGAAGCTTTCTTT